This T cell receptor beta chain is from a study of human T cells and chemical hapten exposure. Whole-study context: Small volume differences among pooled libraries mainly caused per-sample TCR yield variation. Study observations and caveats: Following DPC sensitization, TCRs present above 1 in 1000 frequency showed no change.

The V gene lost 2 bases and the J gene lost 7 bases, with 18 bases spanning the gap. CDR1 MNHEY and CDR2 SVGEGT come from the germline V gene. CDR3 length: 15 residues. Unseparated into fractions, whole blood served as the source from which total RNA was extracted. This clonotype has more than one count but fewer than ten. As yet, its antigen is unknown. Individual cDNA molecules received unique molecular identifiers in the library. Original methodology: Counting gave a median of 95,638 TCRs per sample, with values ranging from 23,224 to 690,600. MiXCR, applied by TCRdb to the 5' RACE reads, yields one record per CDR3 protein. The V and J calls were not made by the authors but by TCRdb's processing. This repertoire shows some 150,000 distinct CDR3 sequences, 3.5% to 5% found once; its top ten account for about 1.3%.

V usage is TRBV6-2 or TRBV6-3 and J usage is TRBJ2-7; possibly TRBD1 for D (6 bases). This receptor was identified in a female donor in good health. This CDR3 reads CASSYKRPARGEQYF. The CDR3 coding sequence is TGTGCCAGCAGTTACAAAAGACCGGCGAGGGGGGAGCAGTACTTC.